This TCR beta chain was sequenced for a study of shared clonotypes between healthy human individuals. V was clipped by 0 bases and J by 6 bases, with 12 bases between them. Germline CDR1 reads LNHDA; CDR2 reads SQIVND (reference sequence). This CDR3 has 15 residues. Remarks on this clone: Its antigen remains unidentified.

The study, taken as a whole, reports: Among donors, the sharing of clonotypes was expected to be influenced by sequencing depth.

Sequenced by immunoSEQ multiplex PCR; TCRdb stores in-frame clones only, minus some. The sample carries 650,000 to 750,000 clones, 72% recorded once. Sequenced sample: memory CD4+ T cells sorted from blood. Noted subset: CD45RA-negative fraction. The TCR sequence derives from a woman aged 25 to 39 in good health. V is TRBV19 and J is TRBJ1-5; TRBD1 is a possible D gene (6 bases). The CDR3 sequence is CASSIDSAGAQPQHF. For the CDR3, the DNA is TGTGCCAGTAGTATAGATTCGGCGGGGGCTCAGCCCCAGCATTTT.